The 6 T cell receptor beta chains in this list originate from one sample, sequenced in a study of CD8 T cells in ankylosing spondylitis. In TCRdb, the 5' RACE reads were re-called with MiXCR into one record per CDR3 protein. The top ten clones hold 20% to 25% of a sample with 200,000 to 250,000 distinct CDR3 sequences, roughly a tenth of them seen once. The sequencing sample was made of blood, either unsorted or a sorted T cell fraction (not recorded which). These receptors were obtained from a male donor with ankylosing spondylitis or in good health (not recorded which).

This clonotype was seen at least ten times. The chain couples TRBV5-1 to TRBJ2-1; 7 bases match TRBD1. The CDR3 runs 15 residues. The germline gives CDR1 SGHRS, CDR2 YFSETQ. J lost 7 bases, V lost 0 bases, and 7 bases had no gene match. DNA for the CDR3: TGCGCCAGCAGCTTGGAAGGGGGCATTTTGAATGAGCAGTTCTTC. This gives the protein CASSLEGGILNEQFF.

The chain joins TRBV5-1 to TRBJ2-1; 13 bases fit TRBD2. The germline gives CDR1 SGHRS, CDR2 YFSETQ. V lost 4 bases, J lost 16 bases, and 8 bases stayed unmatched. This CDR3 is built from 13 residues. CDR3 loop: CASSLTSGGPRFF. CDR3 DNA sequence: TGCGCCAGCAGCCTGACTAGCGGGGGGCCGAGATTCTTC.

This clonotype was picked up many times. The chain has TRBV28 and TRBJ1-1, with 7 bases identical to TRBD1. CDR1 and CDR2 from the germline V gene are MDHEN and SYDVKM. The ends lost 5 bases at V and 7 bases at J; junction bases unmatched: 7. The CDR3 has 13 amino acids. The CDR3 is CASSPPDRDEAFF. The CDR3 nucleotides read TGTGCCAGCAGTCCCCCTGACAGGGATGAAGCTTTCTTT.

The V gene is TRBV10-3, the J gene TRBJ2-3; a possible D gene is TRBD1 (5 bases). Germline lookup yields CDR1 ENHRY and CDR2 SYGVKD. The CDR3 runs 15 residues. The V end lost 4 bases, the J end lost 4 bases, and 15 bases lay between the germline ends. CDR3 residues: CAISGGFEGADTQYF. CDR3 in DNA: TGTGCCATCAGTGGGGGCTTCGAAGGGGCAGATACGCAGTATTTT.

This clonotype was detected only a few times. This may be a read error: a much more frequent sequence differs by one nucleotide. The chain uses TRBV7-3 and TRBJ2-1; TRBD2 matches 8 bases. This CDR3 spans 16 amino acids. Germline V gene data show CDR1 as SGHTA and CDR2 as FQGTGA. For the CDR3, the DNA is TGTGCCAGCACCTTAACTAGCGGTAGCTCCTACAATGAGCAGTTCTTC. It translates to CASTLTSGSSYNEQFF.

This clonotype has more than one count but fewer than ten. The V gene is TRBV5-5, the J gene TRBJ2-2, with 8 bases lining up with TRBD1. Germline CDR1 reads SGHKS; CDR2 reads YYEKEE (reference sequence). This CDR3 has 15 residues. The J segment lost 1 base and the V segment lost 7 bases, leaving 6 bases of the junction unmatched. This CDR3 reads CASFSGTGNTGELFF. The DNA of the CDR3 is TGTGCCAGCTTCTCCGGGACAGGGAACACCGGGGAGCTGTTTTTT.